Listed below are T cell receptor beta chains from one sample, sequenced in a study of cytomegalovirus exposure and HLA in healthy donors. Using immunoSEQ multiplex PCR, the repertoire was profiled, and TCRdb retains in-frame clones only, with some absent. The sample consists of 130,000 to 150,000 clones, approximately 90% of them appearing once. The sequenced sample was PBMCs. Receptor source: a woman in her 30s in good health and CMV-seropositive. CDR3s include the opening cysteine and the closing phenylalanine or tryptophan. Fields, in order: V gene, CDR3 length, clone size, J gene, D gene, CDR3 protein, CDR3 DNA. The D gene is left open where the match is weak. Not all rows give a size; the values are once, few, many and, for expanded clones, a class.

TRBV5-1	16	.	TRBJ2-5	.	CASSTGQTTRGETQYF	TGCGCCAGCAGCACAGGACAGACAACACGGGGAGAGACCCAGTACTTC
TRBV18	16	.	TRBJ1-3	TRBD1	CASSPSTGGNGNTIYF	TGTGCCAGCTCACCCTCGACAGGGGGCAATGGAAACACCATATATTTT
TRBV28	17	.	TRBJ2-3	TRBD2	CASSLWSTGGITDTQYF	TGTGCCAGCAGTTTATGGTCAACGGGAGGGATCACAGATACGCAGTATTTT
TRBV4-1	13	.	TRBJ1-2	TRBD1	CASSRQGDYGYTF	TGCGCCAGCAGTAGACAGGGGGACTATGGCTACACCTTC
TRBV2	13	.	TRBJ1-1	TRBD1	CASSVGGDTEAFF	TGTGCCAGCAGTGTAGGGGGCGACACTGAAGCTTTCTTT
TRBV7-9	13	.	TRBJ2-1	TRBD2	CASPIAGDNEQFF	TGTGCCAGCCCGATAGCGGGGGACAATGAGCAGTTCTTC
TRBV7-8	14	.	TRBJ2-4	.	CASSLGPGLNIQYF	TGTGCCAGCAGCTTAGGTCCAGGATTAAACATTCAGTACTTC
TRBV5-6	15	.	TRBJ2-7	.	CASSIGQRKSYEQYF	TGTGCCAGCAGCATAGGACAGAGAAAGTCCTACGAGCAGTACTTC
TRBV18	13	.	TRBJ1-2	.	CASSPLTRTGYTF	TGTGCCAGCTCGCCACTTACCCGGACAGGCTACACCTTC
TRBV6-1	14	.	TRBJ2-1	.	CASSERSLDNEQFF	TGTGCCAGCAGTGAGAGGTCGTTGGACAATGAGCAGTTCTTC
TRBV27	14	.	TRBJ2-1	TRBD1	CASSRTGGVNEQFF	TGTGCCAGCAGCCGGACAGGGGGCGTAAATGAGCAGTTCTTC
TRBV28	15	.	TRBJ1-2	TRBD1	CASSSSLTGEGGYTF	TGTGCCAGCAGTTCGTCTTTGACAGGGGAGGGAGGCTACACCTTC
TRBV28	14	once	TRBJ2-5	TRBD2	CASSPGLAGETQYF	TGTGCCAGCAGTCCTGGACTAGCGGGGGAGACCCAGTACTTC
TRBV10-3	13	.	TRBJ1-2	TRBD1	CAIKQDRANGYTF	TGTGCCATCAAGCAGGACAGGGCAAATGGCTACACCTTC
TRBV27	14	.	TRBJ1-1	.	CASSSQTDNTEAFF	TGTGCCAGCAGTTCGCAGACAGATAACACTGAAGCTTTCTTT
TRBV7-9	19	.	TRBJ2-1	TRBD2	CASSPAGTSGGHSYNEQFF	TGTGCCAGCAGCCCAGCCGGGACTAGCGGGGGTCATTCCTACAATGAGCAGTTCTTC
TRBV6-5	14	.	TRBJ2-7	.	CASKQSLPVYEQYF	TGTGCCAGCAAACAGTCCCTTCCAGTCTACGAGCAGTACTTC
TRBV5-1	16	.	TRBJ1-6	.	CASSLSGGSYNSPLHF	TGCGCCAGCAGCTTGTCGGGTGGGTCCTATAATTCACCCCTCCACTTT
TRBV4-1	15	.	TRBJ1-5	.	CASSQEEGRGQPQHF	TGCGCCAGCAGCCAAGAAGAAGGGCGAGGGCAGCCCCAGCATTTT
TRBV9	14	.	TRBJ2-1	TRBD2	CASSVVLAGGEQFF	TGTGCCAGCAGCGTAGTACTAGCGGGAGGTGAGCAGTTCTTC
TRBV10-2	12	.	TRBJ2-2	.	CASSESRRELFF	TGCGCCAGCAGTGAGTCGAGGAGGGAGCTGTTTTTT
TRBV13	18	.	TRBJ2-3	TRBD2	CASSVTSGGPFFTDTQYF	TGTGCCAGCAGCGTGACTAGCGGGGGCCCCTTTTTCACAGATACGCAGTATTTT
TRBV5-1	14	once	TRBJ1-5	.	CANESRAGNQPQHF	TGCGCCAACGAGAGTCGAGCGGGTAATCAGCCCCAGCATTTT
TRBV2	15	.	TRBJ2-7	TRBD2	CASSEQAGGGYEQYF	TGTGCCAGCAGTGAACAGGCGGGAGGGGGTTACGAGCAGTACTTC
TRBV5-6	15	.	TRBJ2-7	.	CASSLGSVFPYEQYF	TGTGCCAGCAGCTTGGGGAGCGTCTTCCCCTACGAGCAGTACTTC
TRBV5-4	17	.	TRBJ1-3	TRBD1	CASSRGPESHSGNTIYF	TGTGCCAGCAGCAGGGGGCCCGAAAGCCACTCTGGAAACACCATATATTTT
TRBV15	12	.	TRBJ2-1	.	CATSRNSNEQFF	TGTGCCACCAGCAGGAATAGTAATGAGCAGTTCTTC
TRBV7-2	13	.	TRBJ1-2	.	CASSLTGSYGYTF	TGTGCCAGCAGCTTAACAGGGTCCTATGGCTACACCTTC
TRBV14	16	.	TRBJ2-7	TRBD2	CASSQDTSGYSYEQYF	TGTGCCAGCAGCCAAGACACTAGCGGGTATTCCTACGAGCAGTACTTC
TRBV6-6	14	.	TRBJ1-1	.	CASSLFKADTEAFF	TGTGCCAGCAGTCTCTTTAAGGCGGACACTGAAGCTTTCTTT
TRBV6-1	15	.	TRBJ1-5	.	CASSADRRVSQPQHF	TGTGCCAGCAGCGCAGACAGGCGGGTTTCTCAGCCCCAGCATTTT
TRBV6-5	12	once	TRBJ2-5	TRBD2	CASGPSGETQYF	TGTGCCAGCGGCCCTAGCGGTGAGACCCAGTACTTC
TRBV29-1	15	.	TRBJ2-5	.	CSVPKGQAYQETQYF	TGCAGCGTCCCCAAGGGACAAGCCTACCAAGAGACCCAGTACTTC
TRBV4-1	15	.	TRBJ2-5	.	CASSQDSASLRTQYF	TGCGCCAGCAGCCAAGATAGTGCTAGCTTAAGGACCCAGTACTTC
TRBV2	12	.	TRBJ2-5	.	CASSRYQETQYF	TGTGCCAGCTCCCGGTACCAAGAGACCCAGTACTTC
TRBV7-9	16	.	TRBJ2-3	.	CASSSRVYLSTDTQYF	TGTGCCAGCAGCTCCCGGGTATACCTTAGCACAGATACGCAGTATTTT
TRBV27	18	.	TRBJ2-7	.	CASRPGLYTKFHSYEQYF	TGTGCCAGCAGACCAGGACTATACACGAAGTTTCACTCCTACGAGCAGTACTTC
TRBV5-1	15	.	TRBJ2-2	TRBD1	CASSLWDSNTGELFF	TGCGCCAGCAGCTTATGGGACAGTAACACCGGGGAGCTGTTTTTT
TRBV11-1	15	.	TRBJ2-7	.	CASSPWSGVTYEQYF	TGTGCCAGCAGCCCTTGGTCGGGGGTCACCTACGAGCAGTACTTC
TRBV5-1	15	.	TRBJ2-7	.	CASSFDLTGSYEQYF	TGCGCCAGCAGCTTCGATCTGACGGGCTCCTACGAGCAGTACTTC
TRBV19	14	.	TRBJ1-2	TRBD1	CASSIRGQGAGYTF	TGTGCCAGTAGTATTAGGGGACAGGGGGCAGGCTACACCTTC
TRBV6-5	16	few	TRBJ2-6	.	CASSSQGGSGANVLTF	TGTGCCAGCAGTTCCCAGGGGGGCTCTGGGGCCAACGTCCTGACTTTC
TRBV27	15	once	TRBJ2-3	TRBD2	CASSPAGGPTDTQYF	TGTGCCAGCAGTCCAGCGGGAGGGCCCACAGATACGCAGTATTTT
TRBV29-1	12	.	TRBJ1-1	.	CSVRTAIRVAFF	TGCAGCGTGCGGACAGCCATTAGGGTAGCTTTCTTT
TRBV27	14	.	TRBJ2-7	TRBD1	CASARDRGGNEQYF	TGTGCCAGCGCTAGGGACAGGGGAGGAAACGAGCAGTACTTC
TRBV29-1	17	.	TRBJ2-5	.	CSVVENSRQEVQETQYF	TGCAGCGTTGTCGAGAACTCCAGACAGGAGGTACAAGAGACCCAGTACTTC
TRBV14	17	.	TRBJ1-4	.	CASSQDFPGIANEKLFF	TGTGCCAGCAGCCAAGATTTTCCGGGGATAGCTAATGAAAAACTGTTTTTT
TRBV10-3	14	.	TRBJ1-2	.	CAISESGRDNGYTF	TGTGCCATCAGTGAGTCAGGCAGGGACAATGGCTACACCTTC
TRBV19	15	.	TRBJ1-2	.	CASSIAGPTVYGYTF	TGTGCCAGTAGTATCGCGGGTCCCACCGTCTATGGCTACACCTTC
TRBV27	15	.	TRBJ1-5	TRBD1	CASSSDRVARQPQHF	TGTGCCAGCAGTTCTGACAGGGTGGCACGGCAGCCCCAGCATTTT
TRBV11-2	14	.	TRBJ2-7	TRBD2	CASSWTSGSHEQYF	TGTGCCAGCAGCTGGACTAGCGGGAGCCACGAGCAGTACTTC
TRBV6-7	14	.	TRBJ2-7	.	CASSYQGSSYEQYF	TGTGCCAGCAGTTACCAGGGAAGCTCCTACGAGCAGTACTTC
TRBV14	13	.	TRBJ2-1	.	CASSLTRAAEQFF	TGTGCCAGCAGCCTGACTAGGGCTGCTGAGCAGTTCTTC
TRBV28	16	.	TRBJ1-2	TRBD1	CASSSGTGGESYGYTF	TGTGCCAGCAGTTCCGGGACAGGGGGCGAAAGCTATGGCTACACCTTC
TRBV5-1	13	once	TRBJ2-3	TRBD2	CASSSLAVDTQYF	TGCGCCAGCAGCTCCCTAGCGGTAGATACGCAGTATTTT